This T cell receptor beta chain was documented in a study of blood T cell repertoires in COVID-19. In germline, CDR1 is KGHSH, CDR2 LQKENI. Trimming cost V 3 bases and J 7 bases, with 13 bases left between them. The length of the CDR3 is 14 residues. The assay was immunoSEQ multiplex PCR, and TCRdb's table has in-frame clones only and misses some. This sample has 45,000 to 70,000 clones, with over 70% found just once. The sample was peripheral blood. The chain couples TRBV18 to TRBJ1-5; D call uncertain. This clonotype was sampled from a woman in her forties or fifties with active or convalescent COVID-19. The CDR3 protein is CASSPAEEGQPQHF. As DNA, the CDR3 is TGTGCCAGCTCACCTGCTGAAGAGGGCCAGCCCCAGCATTTT.